Presented here are 21 T cell receptor beta chains from one specimen sequenced in a study of T cell changes during pregnancy in multiple sclerosis (dated by TCRdb to about 2019). Library generation was performed with the immunoSEQ multiplex PCR assay. The table comes from immuneACCESS by way of TCRdb, which keeps in-frame sequences with V and J called. Part of the clones is missing from these tables; in studies checked, under half for an unresolved V gene and the rest for unknown reasons. This sample has about 48,000 clones in its table, and 88% of those were observed once. Jointly, the top ten make up around 1.2% of the sample. The sequencing used CD4+ T cells from peripheral blood mononuclear cells, collected in the second trimester of pregnancy. Every receptor here comes from a female donor with multiple sclerosis, enrolled in a pregnancy study.

The chain employs TRBV11-2 and TRBJ1-5; D possibly corresponds to TRBD1 (6 bases). Looked up from germline, CDR1 is SGHAT and CDR2 is FQNNGV. Trimming pared 4 bases from V and 6 bases from J, leaving 10 bases between. CDR3 length equals 13 residues. CDR3: CASSYREGQPQHF. The CDR3 DNA follows: TGTGCCAGCAGCTACAGGGAAGGTCAGCCCCAGCATTTT. Looking up the rest from reference TRBV11-2 and TRBJ1-5 gives the full variable domain: EAGVAQSPRYKIIEKRQSVAFWCNPISGHATLYWYQQILGQGPKLLIQFQNNGVVDDSQLPKDRFSAERLKGVDSTLKIQPAKLEDSAVYLCASSYREGQPQHFGDGTRLSIL.

This chain links TRBV14 with TRBJ2-7; D gene unclear. This CDR3 region has 13 residues. Germline loops: CDR1 SGHDN, CDR2 FVKESK. V lost 0 bases and J 1 base, leaving 4 bases between the germline ends. The CDR3 is CASSQDRSYEQYF. DNA for the CDR3: TGTGCCAGCAGCCAAGATCGGTCCTACGAGCAGTACTTC.

This clone was picked up one time. The rearrangement joins TRBV19 to TRBJ2-1; 7 nucleotides match TRBD1. In germline, CDR1 is LNHDA, CDR2 SQIVND (reference sequence). CDR3 length equals 14 residues. V dropped 4 bases and J dropped 9; count of bases not matched to a gene: 9. Here the CDR3 DNA reads TGTGCCAGTAGTACATCCAGGGGGATCACTGAGCAGTTCTTC. This encodes CASSTSRGITEQFF.

V and J are TRBV27 and TRBJ2-7, with D tentatively TRBD2 (6 bases). The length of the CDR3 is 16 residues. CDR1 is MNHEY and CDR2 is SMNVEV in the germline V gene (reference sequence). Trimming removed 6 bases from V and 7 bases from J, with 25 bases in between. For the CDR3, the DNA is TGTGCCAGCAGCGGTGACTCGGGAGTTCACTCGAAGGAGCAGTACTTC. Its protein is CASSGDSGVHSKEQYF.

Concerning this clone itself: One junction end does not reproduce the germline sequence, and a read error may be involved. The chain employs TRBV7-7 and TRBJ2-1; TRBD1 agrees at 9 bases. CDR1 is SSHAT, CDR2 FNYEAQ, per germline (reference sequence). There are 17 residues in the CDR3. The CDR3 DNA follows: TGTGCTAGCAGCTTTAACTCTCCGGGACAGGGATCCGGTGAGCAGTTCTTC. This encodes CASSFNSPGQGSGEQFF.

This rearrangement joins TRBV4-1 to TRBJ2-2; the D is unclear. CDR1 and CDR2 from the germline V gene are MGHRA and YSYEKL. This CDR3 contains 15 residues. V lost 0 bases and J 3 bases, leaving 8 bases between the germline ends. This chain's CDR3 is CASSQEGYYTGELFF. Written as DNA, the CDR3 is TGCGCCAGCAGCCAAGAGGGCTATTACACCGGGGAGCTGTTTTTT.

CDR3 DNA: TGTGCCAGCAGTGGAGGTTTTGGGGAGGGCGAGCAGTACTTC. Amino acid sequence: CASSGGFGEGEQYF. This sequence joins TRBV25-1 and TRBJ2-7; 7 nucleotides agree with TRBD2. This CDR3 has 14 amino acids. Germline V gene lookup returns CDR1 MGHDK and CDR2 SYGVNS. V lost 4 bases, J lost 6 bases, and 9 bases stayed unmatched.

J is TRBJ2-2 and V is TRBV29-1; 11 bases align to TRBD2. J gave up 7 bases and V 2 bases, and 3 bases lay outside the gene matches. CDR3 length: 14 residues. CDR1 SQVTM and CDR2 ANQGSEA come from the germline V gene. CDR3 in amino acids: CSVESLAGGGELFF. The CDR3 DNA reads TGCAGCGTTGAATCGCTAGCGGGAGGCGGGGAGCTGTTTTTT.

The chain joins TRBV28 to TRBJ2-5; TRBD2 agrees at 8 bases. Germline V lookup: CDR1 MDHEN, CDR2 SYDVKM. V trimming: 5 bases; J trimming: 4 bases; junction bases outside the gene matches: 9. This CDR3 comprises 15 residues. The CDR3 DNA sequence: TGTGCCAGCAGTCCTCCCCCCAGCGGGAGAGAGACCCAGTACTTC. This encodes CASSPPPSGRETQYF.

The sample holds a few counts of this clone. The genes are TRBV10-2 and TRBJ2-2, with 9 bases identical to TRBD1. The CDR3 runs 14 residues. CDR1 and CDR2 from the germline V gene are WSHSY and SAAADI. The J segment lost 2 bases and the V segment lost 7 bases, leaving 2 bases of the junction unmatched. In DNA, the CDR3 is TGCGCCAGCAAGGGACAGGGTAACACCGGGGAGCTGTTTTTT. This translates into CASKGQGNTGELFF.

The chain employs TRBV19 and TRBJ1-1; the match to TRBD1 covers 9 bases. Germline V gene sequence: CDR1 LNHDA, CDR2 SQIVND (reference sequence). The CDR3 is 13 residues long. V gave up 7 bases and J gave up 5 bases; unmatched junction bases: 5. The CDR3 spells CASTSTGGTEAFF. CDR3 bases: TGTGCCAGTACCTCGACAGGGGGGACTGAAGCTTTCTTT.

The CDR3 here is CASSRQANQETQYF. The DNA of the CDR3 is TGTGCCAGCAGTCGACAGGCGAACCAAGAGACCCAGTACTTC. The chain has TRBV7-2 and TRBJ2-5; TRBD1 is a possible D gene (6 bases). Trimming cost V 6 bases and J 0 bases, with 11 bases left between them. The CDR3 is made up of 14 amino acids. CDR1 is SGHTA and CDR2 is FQGNSA in the germline V gene.

This clone was seen once. V and J are TRBV11-2 and TRBJ2-7; D is possibly TRBD2 (5 bases). Germline lookup yields CDR1 SGHAT and CDR2 FQNNGV. This CDR3 comprises 15 residues. With 2 bases removed from V and 4 bases from J, the gap between germline ends came to 15 bases. CDR3 nucleotide sequence: TGTGCCAGCAGCTTAATCCGGACTCCTACGTACGAGCAGTACTTC. This gives the protein CASSLIRTPTYEQYF.

The chain recombines TRBV7-3 with TRBJ1-2, with D tentatively TRBD1 (5 bases). This CDR3 is 14 amino acids long. Germline V gene lookup returns CDR1 SGHTA and CDR2 FQGTGA. V lost 1 base, J lost 6 bases, and 12 bases lay in between. The chain's CDR3 is CASSLRGGEDGYTF. In nucleotides, the CDR3 is TGTGCCAGCAGCTTAAGGGGGGGTGAGGATGGCTACACCTTC. Looking up the rest from reference TRBV7-3 and TRBJ1-2 gives the full variable domain: GAGVSQTPSNKVTEKGKYVELRCDPISGHTALYWYRQSLGQGPEFLIYFQGTGAADDSGLPNDRFFAVRPEGSVSTLKIQRTERGDSAVYLCASSLRGGEDGYTFGSGTRLTVV.

This clone was seen only once. The chain employs TRBV23-1 and TRBJ1-2, with a tentative D call TRBD1 (5 bases). TRBV23-1 is assigned to the ORF class and has an uncertain function. The CDR3 consists of 13 residues. The ends were cut back, 2 bases at V and 4 bases at J, with 8 bases in the middle. The CDR3 region is CASSQAGCYGYTF. The CDR3 DNA follows: TGCGCCAGCAGTCAAGCAGGGTGCTATGGCTACACCTTC.

V usage is TRBV9 and J usage is TRBJ2-3; D remains unclear. The V gene's germline CDR1 is SGDLS and CDR2 YYNGEE. The V end was cut by 2 bases, the J end by 4 bases, with 5 bases between. The CDR3 covers 12 residues. The CDR3 spells CASSVLADTQYF. CDR3 in DNA: TGTGCCAGCAGCGTTCTTGCAGATACGCAGTATTTT.

This chain connects TRBV30 to TRBJ1-2; the match to TRBD1 covers 10 bases. J was trimmed by 7 bases and V by 8 bases; bases with no gene match: 16. This CDR3 is 15 amino acids long. Germline V gene data show CDR1 as GTSNPN and CDR2 as SVGIG (reference sequence). CDR3 loop: CADGRRTGGSGGYTF. CDR3 DNA: TGTGCCGATGGAAGGAGGACAGGGGGATCGGGTGGCTACACCTTC.

This clone was seen once. The V and J genes are TRBV2 and TRBJ2-5, with 7 bases aligning to TRBD1. Germline-derived CDR1 and CDR2 are SNHLY and FYNNEI. After removal of 6 bases from V and 3 bases from J, the junction contained 10 bases not matched to a gene. The CDR3 has 15 residues. CDR3 sequence (DNA): TGTGCCAGCAGGGGAACAGGGGCGCCAAAAGAGACCCAGTACTTC. Its translation is CASRGTGAPKETQYF.

V and J are TRBV6-1 and TRBJ2-1; D may be TRBD1 (5 bases). The CDR3 length is 13 residues. CDR1 and CDR2 from the germline V gene are MNHNS and SASEGT. V lost 6 bases, J lost 0 bases, and 6 bases lay in between. The CDR3 protein is CASRRGSYNEQFF. The CDR3 coding sequence is TGTGCCAGCAGAAGGGGCTCCTACAATGAGCAGTTCTTC.

This clone came up many times. This rearrangement joins TRBV19 to TRBJ1-5; 7 bases align to TRBD1. Unmatched junction bases numbered 15, after V lost 6 bases and J lost 7 bases. This CDR3 comprises 16 residues. Germline V gene data show CDR1 as LNHDA and CDR2 as SQIVND (reference sequence). The CDR3 protein is CASRNRDRGDTQPQHF. The CDR3, as DNA: TGTGCCAGTAGGAACCGGGACAGAGGAGATACCCAGCCCCAGCATTTT.

The chain couples TRBV5-1 to TRBJ1-3; D is perhaps TRBD1 (6 bases). The CDR3 loop spans 16 amino acids. Trimming shortened V by 2 bases and J by 9 bases, and 21 bases separated the two germline ends. CDR1 is SGHRS and CDR2 is YFSETQ in the germline V gene. The CDR3 DNA sequence: TGCGCCAGCAGCTTATCCGGGACAAGGGATCGGGGCACCATATATTTT. Amino acid sequence: CASSLSGTRDRGTIYF.